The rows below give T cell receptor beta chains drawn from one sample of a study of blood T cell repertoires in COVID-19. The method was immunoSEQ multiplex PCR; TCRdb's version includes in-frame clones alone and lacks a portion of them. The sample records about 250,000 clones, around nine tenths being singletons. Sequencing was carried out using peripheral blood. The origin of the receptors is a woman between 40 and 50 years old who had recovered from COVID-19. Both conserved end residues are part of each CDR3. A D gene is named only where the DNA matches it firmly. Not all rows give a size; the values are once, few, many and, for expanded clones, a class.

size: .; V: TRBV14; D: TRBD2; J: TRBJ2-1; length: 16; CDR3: CASSQLQRGRYNEQFF; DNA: TGTGCCAGCAGCCAACTCCAGCGGGGGAGATACAATGAGCAGTTCTTC
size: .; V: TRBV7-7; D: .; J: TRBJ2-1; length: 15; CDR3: CASSLDPGDGGEQFF; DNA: TGTGCTAGCAGCTTAGATCCGGGAGATGGGGGTGAGCAGTTCTTC
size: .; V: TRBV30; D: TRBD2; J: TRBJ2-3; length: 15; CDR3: CAWSVHGGAADTQYF; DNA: TGTGCCTGGAGTGTACACGGGGGGGCGGCAGATACGCAGTATTTT
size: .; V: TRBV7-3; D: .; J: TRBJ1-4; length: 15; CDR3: CASSLRRGRGEKLFF; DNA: TGTGCCAGCAGCTTAAGGAGGGGACGGGGTGAAAAACTGTTTTTT
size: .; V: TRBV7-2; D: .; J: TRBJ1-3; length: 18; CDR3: CASSYQRQDSSSGNTIYF; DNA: TGTGCCAGCAGCTACCAACGGCAGGACAGTAGCTCTGGAAACACCATATATTTT
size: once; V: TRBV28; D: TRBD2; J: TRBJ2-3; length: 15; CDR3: CASSNQRGFADTQYF; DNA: TGTGCCAGCAGCAACCAGCGGGGGTTCGCAGATACGCAGTATTTT
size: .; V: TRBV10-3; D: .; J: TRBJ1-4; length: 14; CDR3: CAISESRSGEKLFF; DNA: TGTGCCATCAGTGAGTCTAGGTCGGGGGAAAAACTGTTTTTT
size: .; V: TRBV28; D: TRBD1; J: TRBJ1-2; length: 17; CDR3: CASSSIGFGTEHYGYTF; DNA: TGTGCCAGCAGCTCTATCGGATTCGGGACAGAGCACTATGGCTACACCTTC
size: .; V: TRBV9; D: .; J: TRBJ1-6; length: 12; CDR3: CASSPFNSPLHF; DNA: TGTGCCAGCAGCCCCTTTAATTCACCCCTCCACTTT
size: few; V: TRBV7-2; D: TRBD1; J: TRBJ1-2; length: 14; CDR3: CASSEGTGTVGYTF; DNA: TGTGCCAGCAGCGAAGGTACAGGGACAGTTGGCTACACCTTC
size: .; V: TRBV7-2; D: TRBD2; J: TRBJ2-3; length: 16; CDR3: CASSYTGTSGGDTQYF; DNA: TGTGCCAGCAGCTATACCGGGACTAGCGGTGGAGATACGCAGTATTTT
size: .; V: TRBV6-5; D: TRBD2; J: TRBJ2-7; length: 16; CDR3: CASSYSGAGSSYEQYF; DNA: TGTGCCAGCAGTTACAGCGGGGCGGGAAGCTCCTACGAGCAGTACTTC
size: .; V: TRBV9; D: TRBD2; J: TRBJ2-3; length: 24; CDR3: CASSAGGGVPGLAGGPTQRDTQYF; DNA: TGTGCCAGCAGCGCCGGGGGGGGCGTCCCGGGACTAGCGGGAGGGCCCACCCAGAGAGATACGCAGTATTTT
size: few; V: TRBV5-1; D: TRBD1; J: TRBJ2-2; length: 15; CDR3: CASSAGGLNTGELFF; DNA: TGCGCCAGCAGCGCAGGGGGTTTGAACACCGGGGAGCTGTTTTTT
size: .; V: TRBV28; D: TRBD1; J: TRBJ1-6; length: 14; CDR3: CASSWGQYNSPLHF; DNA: TGTGCCAGCAGCTGGGGACAGTACAATTCACCCCTCCACTTT
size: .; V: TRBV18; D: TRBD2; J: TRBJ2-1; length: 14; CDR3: CASSPQASGVEQFF; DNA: TGTGCCAGCTCACCACAGGCTAGCGGGGTTGAGCAGTTCTTC
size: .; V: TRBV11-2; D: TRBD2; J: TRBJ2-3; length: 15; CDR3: CASSVERGLSDTQYF; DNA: TGTGCCAGCAGCGTAGAGCGGGGGCTCTCAGATACGCAGTATTTT
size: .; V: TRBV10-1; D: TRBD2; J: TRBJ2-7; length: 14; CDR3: CASREGGRVHEQYF; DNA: TGCGCCAGTAGGGAGGGCGGGAGAGTACACGAGCAGTACTTC
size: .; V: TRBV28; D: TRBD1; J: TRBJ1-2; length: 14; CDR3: CASFRQGYYDGYTF; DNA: TGTGCCAGCTTCCGACAGGGGTATTATGATGGCTACACCTTC
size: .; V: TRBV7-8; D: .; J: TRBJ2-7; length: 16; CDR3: CASSAIRTEFSYEQYF; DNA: TGTGCCAGCAGCGCCATTAGGACAGAGTTCTCCTACGAGCAGTACTTC
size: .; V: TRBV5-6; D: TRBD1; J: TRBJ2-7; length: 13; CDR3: CASSDRVTYEQYF; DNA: TGTGCCAGCAGTGACAGGGTAACCTACGAGCAGTACTTC
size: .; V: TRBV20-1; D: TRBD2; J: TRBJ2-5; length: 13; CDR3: CSASLAVQETQYF; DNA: TGCAGTGCTAGTCTAGCGGTACAAGAGACCCAGTACTTC
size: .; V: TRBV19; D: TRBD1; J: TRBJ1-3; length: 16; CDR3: CASRLTGTGSGNTIYF; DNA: TGTGCCAGTAGGCTCACAGGGACAGGCTCTGGAAACACCATATATTTT
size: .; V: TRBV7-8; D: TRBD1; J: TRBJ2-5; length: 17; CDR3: CASSLATGGPLQETQYF; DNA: TGTGCCAGCAGCTTAGCGACAGGGGGGCCCCTCCAAGAGACCCAGTACTTC
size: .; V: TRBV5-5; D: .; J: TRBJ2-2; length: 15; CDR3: CASSLPGVVTGELFF; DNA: TGTGCCAGCAGCTTGCCGGGGGTAGTCACCGGGGAGCTGTTTTTT
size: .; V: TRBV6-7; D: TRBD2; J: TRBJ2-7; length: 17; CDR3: CASSLGLAGGPRNEQYF; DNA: TGTGCCAGCAGTTTGGGACTAGCGGGGGGGCCAAGAAACGAGCAGTACTTC
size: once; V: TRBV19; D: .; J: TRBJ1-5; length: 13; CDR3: CASSRRSNQPQHF; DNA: TGTGCCTCTAGTCGGCGGAGCAATCAGCCCCAGCATTTT